A selection of T cell receptor beta chains follows, all from one sample in a study of immune evolution from preneoplasia to lung adenocarcinoma. Generated by immunoSEQ multiplex PCR, the TCRdb table keeps only in-frame clones and is missing some. The repertoire holds about 7,600 clones, with roughly 79% as singletons. The source material was FFPE invasive lung adenocarcinoma tissue. The origin of the receptors is a person aged 45 to 59 with lung adenocarcinoma. The CDR3 runs from the conserved cysteine through the conserved F or W. D genes are given only for firm matches. The size of a clone is reported for some rows only, either as once, few or many, or as a class for expanded clones.

>TRBV4-2|TRBD2|TRBJ2-7|.
CASSQEGLAGTLWEQYF
TGTGCCAGCAGCCAAGAGGGACTAGCGGGCACCCTTTGGGAGCAGTACTTC
>TRBV29-1|TRBD2|TRBJ2-5|few
CSGQTGGRETQYF
TGCAGCGGACAAACGGGGGGGCGGGAGACCCAGTACTTC
>TRBV6-5|TRBD1|TRBJ2-7|.
CASSYNRGQNEQYF
TGTGCCAGCAGTTACAACAGGGGGCAAAACGAGCAGTACTTC
>TRBV30|TRBD1|TRBJ1-2|.
CAWRNRGNYGYTF
TGTGCCTGGAGGAACAGGGGGAACTATGGCTACACCTTC
>TRBV13|.|TRBJ1-1|.
CASSLGQLNTEAFF
TGTGCCAGCAGCTTAGGGCAGCTGAACACTGAAGCTTTCTTT
>TRBV6-5|.|TRBJ2-5|.
CASSYQGRETQYF
TGTGCCAGCAGTTATCAGGGCCGAGAGACCCAGTACTTC
>TRBV15|.|TRBJ2-7|.
CATSTGSSYEQYF
TGTGCCACCAGCACCGGAAGCTCCTACGAGCAGTACTTC
>TRBV5-1|.|TRBJ2-3|.
CASSLAGTDTQYF
TGCGCCAGCAGCTTGGCGGGCACAGATACGCAGTATTTT
>TRBV28|TRBD2|TRBJ2-5|few
CASSLLGTGLADQETQYF
TGTGCCAGCAGTTTATTAGGGACGGGACTAGCGGACCAAGAGACCCAGTACTTC
>TRBV30|.|TRBJ1-1|.
CAWSITRGGNTEAFF
TGTGCCTGGTCTATAACCCGGGGGGGGAATACTGAAGCTTTCTTT
>TRBV11-3|TRBD1|TRBJ2-5|.
CASSPTSRDRVTFPGTQYF
TGTGCCAGCAGCCCAACATCGCGGGACAGGGTAACCTTTCCAGGGACCCAGTACTTC
>TRBV2|TRBD2|TRBJ2-1|.
CASTQGGGLATPSSYNEQFF
TGTGCCAGCACTCAGGGAGGGGGACTAGCGACTCCGAGCTCCTACAATGAGCAGTTCTTC
>TRBV28|TRBD1|TRBJ1-1|.
CASQQGTMNTEAFF
TGTGCCAGCCAACAGGGGACGATGAACACTGAAGCTTTCTTT
>TRBV14|TRBD1|TRBJ2-1|.
CASSLSRQGALGEQFF
TGTGCCAGCAGCCTTTCTAGACAGGGGGCGTTGGGTGAGCAGTTCTTC
>TRBV7-8|TRBD1|TRBJ2-7|.
CASSPRRDREDYEQYF
TGTGCCAGCAGCCCGCGAAGGGACAGGGAGGACTACGAGCAGTACTTC
>TRBV7-9|.|TRBJ1-4|.
CASSQPLNEKLFF
TGTGCCAGCAGTCAACCATTGAATGAAAAACTGTTTTTT
>TRBV10-1|TRBD2|TRBJ2-3|.
CASNVSGESTDTQYF
TGCGCCAGCAATGTTAGCGGGGAAAGCACAGATACGCAGTATTTT
>TRBV6-5|.|TRBJ1-3|.
CASSYADISGNTIYF
TGTGCCAGCAGTTACGCGGACATATCTGGAAACACCATATATTTT
>TRBV11-2|.|TRBJ2-1|once
CASSSRGVYNEQFF
TGTGCCAGCAGCTCGCGCGGGGTCTACAATGAGCAGTTCTTC
>TRBV5-5|.|TRBJ2-7|.
CASSLAPRGYEQYF
TGTGCCAGCAGCTTGGCCCCCCGGGGCTACGAGCAGTACTTC
>TRBV19|TRBD1|TRBJ1-3|.
CASSVGGTGSGNTIYF
TGTGCCAGTAGTGTCGGCGGGACAGGCTCTGGAAACACCATATATTTT
>TRBV15|TRBD1|TRBJ2-5|once
CATSGQGRETQYF
TGTGCCACCAGCGGACAGGGGCGAGAGACCCAGTACTTC
>TRBV9|.|TRBJ2-1|.
CASSVGGAYNEQFF
TGTGCCAGCAGCGTAGGAGGGGCCTACAATGAGCAGTTCTTC
>TRBV6-5|.|TRBJ1-2|.
CASSYRDPNYGYTF
TGTGCCAGCAGTTACAGGGACCCTAACTATGGCTACACCTTC
>TRBV7-3|TRBD1|TRBJ2-2|once
CASSPGTGDTGELFF
TGTGCCAGCAGCCCAGGGACAGGGGACACCGGGGAGCTGTTTTTT
>TRBV14|TRBD2|TRBJ2-7|.
CASSLLARKYEQYF
TGTGCCAGCAGCCTACTAGCGCGGAAATACGAGCAGTACTTC
>TRBV5-4|.|TRBJ2-1|.
CASSLVAGGHNEQFF
TGTGCCAGCAGCTTGGTAGCAGGCGGGCACAATGAGCAGTTCTTC
>TRBV7-2|TRBD2|TRBJ2-1|.
CASSFAGVGEQFF
TGTGCCAGCAGCTTCGCGGGAGTAGGCGAGCAGTTCTTC
>TRBV27|.|TRBJ1-1|.
CASSFGAEGTEAFF
TGTGCCAGCAGTTTTGGAGCAGAAGGGACTGAAGCTTTCTTT
>TRBV7-9|.|TRBJ1-5|.
CASSLRVIDQPQHF
TGTGCCAGCAGCTTACGAGTTATCGATCAGCCCCAGCATTTT
>TRBV6-1|.|TRBJ1-1|few
CASSGLYVYVEPEAFF
TGTGCCAGCAGTGGTTTGTATGTTTACGTGGAACCTGAAGCTTTCTTT
>TRBV28|.|TRBJ1-1|.
CASRPRGVMNTEAFF
TGTGCCAGCAGGCCTCGGGGGGTAATGAACACTGAAGCTTTCTTT
>TRBV19|.|TRBJ2-1|.
CASSIDGYGSSYNEQFF
TGTGCCAGTAGTATAGATGGTTACGGGAGCTCCTACAATGAGCAGTTCTTC
>TRBV11-2|.|TRBJ1-1|.
CASSPQGSMNTEAFF
TGTGCCAGCAGCCCGCAGGGATCTATGAACACTGAAGCTTTCTTT
>TRBV5-4|.|TRBJ1-2|.
CASSFDLGRSNYGYTF
TGTGCCAGCAGCTTCGATCTAGGACGGTCAAACTATGGCTACACCTTC
>TRBV11-1|.|TRBJ1-5|.
CASSLGRFGGSGNQPQHF
TGTGCCAGCAGCTTAGGTAGGTTCGGTGGTTCCGGCAATCAGCCCCAGCATTTT
>TRBV7-3|.|TRBJ2-3|.
CASSPGALPSTDTQYF
TGTGCCAGCAGCCCGGGGGCCCTACCAAGCACAGATACGCAGTATTTT
>TRBV9|.|TRBJ2-7|.
CASSVTGTSYEQYF
TGTGCCAGCAGCGTCACAGGGACCTCCTACGAGCAGTACTTC